What follows is one T cell receptor (beta chain) and its context. Its specificity is unknown. These data originate in a study of cytomegalovirus exposure and HLA in healthy donors. Across the study: A data release that came early held roughly 80 million unique TCRs from HLA-typed donors. Study results and limitations: Sequencing likely caused a cluster of highly shared sequence variants. Across donors, presence/absence analyses took sequencing depth to be roughly uniform. In a later analysis, V- and J-gene trimming of beta chains associated with a DCLRE1C missense variant, replicated independently.

Primers included in the PCR were 60 Vbeta and 13 Jbeta primers. Repertoires were generated with immunoSEQ multiplex PCR, while TCRdb's copy carries only in-frame clones and drops some. The sample consists of about 170,000 clones, approximately 79% of them appearing once. The germline V gene encodes CDR1 MDHEN and CDR2 SYDVKM. V trimming: 5 bases; J trimming: 8 bases; junction bases outside the gene matches: 6. The length of the CDR3 is 14 residues. This receptor was taken from a woman aged 50 to 60 in good health and CMV-seropositive. Sequenced sample: PBMCs. The chain employs TRBV28 and TRBJ1-4; 9 bases align to TRBD1. The CDR3 nucleotides read TGTGCCAGCAGTCTCCGGGACAGGGACGAAAAACTGTTTTTT. Protein: CASSLRDRDEKLFF.